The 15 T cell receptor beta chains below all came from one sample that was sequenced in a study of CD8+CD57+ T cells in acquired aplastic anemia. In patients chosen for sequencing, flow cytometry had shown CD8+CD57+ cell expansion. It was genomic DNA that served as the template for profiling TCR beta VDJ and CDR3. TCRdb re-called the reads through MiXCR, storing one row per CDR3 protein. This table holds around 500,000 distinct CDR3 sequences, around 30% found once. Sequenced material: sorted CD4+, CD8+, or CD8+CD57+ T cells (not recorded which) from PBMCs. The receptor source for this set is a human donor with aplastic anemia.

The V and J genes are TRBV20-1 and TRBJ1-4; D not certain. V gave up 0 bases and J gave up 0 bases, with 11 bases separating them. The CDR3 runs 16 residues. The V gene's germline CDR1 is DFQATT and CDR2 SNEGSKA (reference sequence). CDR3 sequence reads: CSARDGKYPTNEKLFF. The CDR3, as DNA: TGCAGTGCTAGAGATGGGAAGTATCCAACTAATGAAAAACTGTTTTTT.

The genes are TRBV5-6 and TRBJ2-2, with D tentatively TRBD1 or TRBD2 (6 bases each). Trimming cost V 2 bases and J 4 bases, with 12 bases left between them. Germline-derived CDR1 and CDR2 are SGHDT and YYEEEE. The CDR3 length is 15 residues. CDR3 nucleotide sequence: TGTGCCAGCAGCTTTTTACAGGGAGGCACCGGGGAGCTGTTTTTT. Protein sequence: CASSFLQGGTGELFF.

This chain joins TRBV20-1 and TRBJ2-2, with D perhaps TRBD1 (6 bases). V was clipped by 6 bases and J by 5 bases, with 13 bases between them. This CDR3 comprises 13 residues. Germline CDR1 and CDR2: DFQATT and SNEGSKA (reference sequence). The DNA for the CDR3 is TGCAGTGCACAAAGGGGGATTACCGGGGAGCTGTTTTTT. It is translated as CSAQRGITGELFF.

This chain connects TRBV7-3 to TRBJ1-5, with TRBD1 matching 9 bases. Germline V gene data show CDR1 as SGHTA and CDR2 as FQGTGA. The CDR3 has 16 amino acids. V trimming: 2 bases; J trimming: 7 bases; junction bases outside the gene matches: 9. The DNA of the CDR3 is TGTGCCAGCAGCTTAGACACAGGGGGCAGAGGGCAGCCCCAGCATTTT. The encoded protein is CASSLDTGGRGQPQHF.

The CDR3 DNA reads as TGTGCCAGCAGCGTAGCAACTTGGGGGACAGGGGACACCGGGGAGCTGTTTTTT. The encoded protein is CASSVATWGTGDTGELFF. The chain employs TRBV25-1 and TRBJ2-2; 10 bases agree with TRBD1. CDR1 and CDR2 (germline): MGHDK, SYGVNS. The CDR3 extends over 18 amino acids. The junction had 13 bases not matched to a gene; V was cut back by 6 bases and J by 3 bases.

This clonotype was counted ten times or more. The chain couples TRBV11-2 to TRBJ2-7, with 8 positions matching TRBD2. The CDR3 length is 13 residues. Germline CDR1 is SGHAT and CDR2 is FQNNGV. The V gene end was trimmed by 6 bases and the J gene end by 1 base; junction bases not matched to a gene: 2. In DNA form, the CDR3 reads TGTGCCAGCAGTTCGGGGGGGTCCTACGAGCAGTACTTC. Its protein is CASSSGGSYEQYF.

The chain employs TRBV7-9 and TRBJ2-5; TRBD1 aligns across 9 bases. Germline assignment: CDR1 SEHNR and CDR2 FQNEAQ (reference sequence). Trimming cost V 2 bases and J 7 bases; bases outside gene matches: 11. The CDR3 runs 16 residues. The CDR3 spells CASSLNRDRELGTQYF. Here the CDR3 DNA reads TGTGCCAGCAGCTTAAACCGGGACAGGGAATTGGGGACCCAGTACTTC.

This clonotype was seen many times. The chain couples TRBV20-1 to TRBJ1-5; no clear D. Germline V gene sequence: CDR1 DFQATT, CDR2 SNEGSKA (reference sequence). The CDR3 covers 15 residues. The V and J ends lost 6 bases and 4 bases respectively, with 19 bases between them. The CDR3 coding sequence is TGCAGTGCGGCAGGAGAAGGGATGTGGAATCAGCCCCAGCATTTT. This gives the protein CSAAGEGMWNQPQHF.

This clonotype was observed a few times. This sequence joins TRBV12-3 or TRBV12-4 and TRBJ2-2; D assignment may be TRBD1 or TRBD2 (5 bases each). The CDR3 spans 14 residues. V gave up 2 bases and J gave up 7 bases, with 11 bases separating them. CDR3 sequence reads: CASSLSGGGGELFF. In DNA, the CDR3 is TGTGCCAGCAGTTTAAGTGGTGGGGGCGGGGAGCTGTTTTTT.

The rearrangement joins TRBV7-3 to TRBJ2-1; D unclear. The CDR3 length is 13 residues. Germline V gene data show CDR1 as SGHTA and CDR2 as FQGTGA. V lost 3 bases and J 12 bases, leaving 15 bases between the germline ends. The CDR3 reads CASSFSRADGQFF. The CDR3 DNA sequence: TGTGCCAGCAGCTTTTCCCGTGCTGATGGGCAGTTCTTC.

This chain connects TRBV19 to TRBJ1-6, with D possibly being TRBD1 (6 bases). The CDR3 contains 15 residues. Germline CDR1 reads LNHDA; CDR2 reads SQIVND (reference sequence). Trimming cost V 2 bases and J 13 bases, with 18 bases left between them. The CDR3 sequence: CASSITRTALFPLHF. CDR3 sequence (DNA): TGTGCCAGTAGTATAACCCGGACAGCTCTTTTTCCCCTCCACTTT. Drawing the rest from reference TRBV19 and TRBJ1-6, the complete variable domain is DGGITQSPKYLFRKEGQNVTLSCEQNLNHDAMYWYRQDPGQGLRLIYYSQIVNDFQKGDIAEGYSVSREKKESFPLTVTSAQKNPTAFYLCASSITRTALFPLHFGNGTRLTVT.

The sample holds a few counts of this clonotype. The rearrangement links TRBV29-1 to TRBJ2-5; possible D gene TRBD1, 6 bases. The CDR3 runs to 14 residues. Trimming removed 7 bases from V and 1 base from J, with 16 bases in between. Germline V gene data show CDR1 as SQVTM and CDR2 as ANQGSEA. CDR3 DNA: TGCAGCGGTGTCCAGGGGCGGCTCCAAGAGACCCAGTACTTC. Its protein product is CSGVQGRLQETQYF.

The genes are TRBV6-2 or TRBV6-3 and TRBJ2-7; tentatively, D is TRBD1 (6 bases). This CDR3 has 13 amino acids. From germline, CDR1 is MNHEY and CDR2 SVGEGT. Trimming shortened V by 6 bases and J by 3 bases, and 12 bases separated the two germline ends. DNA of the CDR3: TGTGCCAGCAGCTGGGGGCAGATCTACGAGCAGTACTTC. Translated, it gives CASSWGQIYEQYF.

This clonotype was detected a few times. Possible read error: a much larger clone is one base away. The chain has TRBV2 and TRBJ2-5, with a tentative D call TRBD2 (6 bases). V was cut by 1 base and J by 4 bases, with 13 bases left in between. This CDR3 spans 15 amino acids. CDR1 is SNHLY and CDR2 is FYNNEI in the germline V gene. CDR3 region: CASSEGLARRETQYF. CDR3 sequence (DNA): TGTGCCAGCAGTGAAGGTCTAGCGCGGCGAGAGACCCAGTACTTC.

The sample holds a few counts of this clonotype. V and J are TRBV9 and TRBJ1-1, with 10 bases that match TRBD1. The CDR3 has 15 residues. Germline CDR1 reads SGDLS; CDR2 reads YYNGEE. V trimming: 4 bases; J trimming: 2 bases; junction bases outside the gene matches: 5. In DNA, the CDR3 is TGTGCCAGCAGCTCAGACAGGGGGCTTAACACTGAAGCTTTCTTT. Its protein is CASSSDRGLNTEAFF.